A single sample is the source of the 19 T cell receptor beta chains below, sequenced in a study of T cells in Graves' hyperthyroidism and ophthalmopathy. Regions amplified from RNA transcripts were the TCR beta CDR3 regions. Researchers ran a first-round RT-PCR on the TCR CDR3 using the HTBI primer set. From the multiplex PCR reads, TCRdb called clonotypes with MiXCR, one entry per CDR3 protein. The top ten hold around 3.5% of the sample, which has around 600,000 distinct CDR3 sequences, 15% to 20% seen once. The specimen was blood. These receptors all come from a woman aged 35 to 49 with Graves' ophthalmopathy.

The chain links TRBV20-1 to TRBJ2-3; D might be TRBD2 (5 bases). CDR3 length: 12 residues. Germline-derived CDR1 and CDR2 are DFQATT and SNEGSKA (reference sequence). V was shortened by 7 bases and J by 5 bases, with 13 bases between the two germline ends. The CDR3 DNA reads as TGCAGTGGAGGGAGTGGCGGAGATACGCAGTATTTT. It encodes CSGGSGGDTQYF.

This clonotype has only a few counts. The chain carries TRBV30 and TRBJ2-3; D unresolved. V shed 2 bases and J shed 2 bases, with 17 bases lying between them. The CDR3 loop spans 16 amino acids. Germline lookup yields CDR1 GTSNPN and CDR2 SVGIG (reference sequence). The DNA of the CDR3 is TGTGCCTGGAGTCTCAGCAGGAATAAACTCACAGATACGCAGTATTTT. Its translation: CAWSLSRNKLTDTQYF. Full variable domain (remainder filled in from reference TRBV30 and TRBJ2-3): SQTIHQWPATLVQPVGSPLSLECTVEGTSNPNLYWYRQAAGRGLQLLFYSVGIGQISSEVPQNLSASRPQDRQFILSSKKLLLSDSGFYLCAWSLSRNKLTDTQYFGPGTRLTVL.

This clonotype was counted at least ten times. The chain uses TRBV2 and TRBJ2-1, with D perhaps being TRBD1 or TRBD2 (5 bases each). Germline V CDR1 and CDR2: SNHLY, FYNNEI. This CDR3 contains 16 residues. V lost 7 bases to trimming and J lost 6 bases, with 22 bases between them. The CDR3 DNA sequence: TGTGCCAGCACGTTCTTCCGGGACCCCCAGGGCAATGAGCAGTTCTTC. Translating it yields CASTFFRDPQGNEQFF.

The chain uses TRBV5-1 and TRBJ1-2, with D tentatively TRBD1 (6 bases). This CDR3 comprises 17 residues. The V end lost 2 bases, the J end lost 6 bases, and 23 bases lay between the germline ends. Germline V gene data show CDR1 as SGHRS and CDR2 as YFSETQ. The CDR3 sequence: CASSFIQGMAAGDGYTF. The CDR3 DNA reads TGCGCCAGCAGCTTTATCCAGGGGATGGCGGCGGGAGATGGCTACACCTTC.

This clonotype was seen more than once but under ten times. The chain is built from TRBV28 and TRBJ2-7; D not resolved. CDR1 and CDR2 (germline): MDHEN, SYDVKM. This CDR3 region has 17 residues. V lost 3 bases and J 2 bases, leaving 20 bases between the germline ends. The CDR3 nucleotides are TGTGCCAGCAGTTTCGGTACATACTACCCAACGACCTACGAGCAGTACTTC. Translated: CASSFGTYYPTTYEQYF.

The chain couples TRBV20-1 to TRBJ2-3; D is unclear. V was clipped by 4 bases and J by 2 bases, with 7 bases between them. Germline V gene data show CDR1 as DFQATT and CDR2 as SNEGSKA (reference sequence). This CDR3 region has 12 residues. CDR3 amino acids: CSAITDTDTQYF. The CDR3 DNA sequence: TGCAGTGCTATTACGGACACAGATACGCAGTATTTT.

This chain connects TRBV5-1 to TRBJ1-5; D ambiguous. The CDR3 spans 13 residues. Between the trimmed V and J ends, which lost 0 bases and 9 bases, there was a span of 10 bases. Germline-derived CDR1 and CDR2 are SGHRS and YFSETQ. The CDR3 DNA sequence: TGCGCCAGCAGCTTGGAGCCAGGTCGGCCCCAGCATTTT. It yields the protein CASSLEPGRPQHF.

The V and J genes are TRBV7-2 and TRBJ2-7; D ambiguous. Looked up from germline, CDR1 is SGHTA and CDR2 is FQGNSA. The CDR3 has 17 residues. The germline V and J ends were trimmed by 9 bases and 1 base, with 25 bases remaining between them. CDR3 DNA sequence: TGTGCCAGTAGTATAGATCTCTCGATTGTTGGATCCTACGAGCAGTACTTC. It is translated as CASSIDLSIVGSYEQYF.

This sequence joins TRBV19 and TRBJ1-5, with D unclear. The V gene lost 5 bases and the J gene lost 5 bases, with 10 bases spanning the gap. This CDR3 region has 13 residues. Germline values: CDR1 LNHDA, CDR2 SQIVND (reference sequence). The CDR3 here is CASSAWTYQPQHF. The CDR3 coding sequence is TGTGCCAGTAGTGCCTGGACTTATCAGCCCCAGCATTTT.

This clonotype occurred many times. The V and J genes are TRBV28 and TRBJ2-7, with a tentative D call TRBD1 (6 bases). The ends were cut back, 8 bases at V and 3 bases at J, with 17 bases in the middle. Germline assignment: CDR1 MDHEN and CDR2 SYDVKM. The CDR3 runs to 14 residues. This CDR3 reads CASGAWDTNYEQYF. CDR3 DNA: TGTGCCAGCGGAGCTTGGGACACAAACTACGAGCAGTACTTC.

This clonotype was recorded many times. The chain couples TRBV6-1 to TRBJ1-5; D gene unclear. The germline gives CDR1 MNHNS, CDR2 SASEGT. The V end lost 0 bases, the J end lost 4 bases, and 4 bases lay between the germline ends. CDR3 length: 13 amino acids. As DNA, the CDR3 is TGTGCCAGCAGTGAAGCGGGAAATCAGCCCCAGCATTTT. Encoded protein: CASSEAGNQPQHF.

This clonotype was recorded at least ten times. The V and J genes are TRBV6-4 and TRBJ2-1, with 11 bases fitting TRBD1. Germline V CDR1 and CDR2: MRHNA, SNTAGT. The CDR3 contains 15 residues. The V and J ends lost 5 bases and 8 bases, in that order; junction bases with no gene match: 8. This CDR3 is CASSSGTGGADEQFF. The CDR3 bases are TGTGCCAGCAGTTCCGGGACAGGGGGTGCGGATGAGCAGTTCTTC.

V gene TRBV7-3 combines with J gene TRBJ1-2, with D perhaps matching TRBD1 (5 bases). Germline CDR1 is SGHTA and CDR2 is FQGTGA. The CDR3 spans 14 residues. V was shortened by 2 bases and J by 8 bases, with 15 bases between the two germline ends. The CDR3 here is CASSLSGPDGGYTF. Here the CDR3 DNA reads TGTGCCAGCAGCTTATCGGGGCCCGACGGGGGCTACACCTTC. The full variable domain, its missing parts supplied by reference TRBV7-3 and TRBJ1-2, is GAGVSQTPSNKVTEKGKYVELRCDPISGHTALYWYRQSLGQGPEFLIYFQGTGAADDSGLPNDRFFAVRPEGSVSTLKIQRTERGDSAVYLCASSLSGPDGGYTFGSGTRLTVV.

This clonotype showed up many times. The rearrangement uses TRBV27 and TRBJ1-1, with 7 bases that match TRBD1. CDR1 is MNHEY, CDR2 SMNVEV, per germline (reference sequence). V shed 6 bases, J shed 4 bases, and the junction held 8 bases outside the gene matches. This CDR3 contains 14 residues. The CDR3 DNA reads as TGTGCCAGCAGCTCGGACAGGTTGGGCACTGAAGCTTTCTTT. Translation gives CASSSDRLGTEAFF.

Regarding this clonotype: Just one base apart from a much larger clone, this may be a read error. V and J are TRBV30 and TRBJ2-2; no reliable D call. The CDR3 contains 15 residues. The V gene's germline CDR1 is GTSNPN and CDR2 SVGIG (reference sequence). The CDR3 nucleotides are TGTGCCCGGAGTGTAGACGAGGTTAGGACCGGGGAGCTGTTTTTT. Its protein product is CARSVDEVRTGELFF.

Details on this clonotype: This could be a read error, since a much larger clone is one nucleotide away. This sequence joins TRBV28 and TRBJ1-5; D gene uncertain. Germline CDR1 reads MDHEN; CDR2 reads SYDVKM. The germline V and J ends were trimmed by 1 base and 7 bases, with 11 bases remaining between them. The CDR3 runs to 14 residues. As DNA, the CDR3 is TGTGCCAGCAGTTTATTCGGCAGAAAGCAGCCCCAGCATTTT. Translated, it gives CASSLFGRKQPQHF.

The V call is TRBV10-3, the J call TRBJ2-6; D unresolved. Germline V gene data show CDR1 as ENHRY and CDR2 as SYGVKD. The CDR3 runs 14 residues. Trimming pared 3 bases from V and 4 bases from J, leaving 7 bases between. The CDR3 sequence is CAISDLGGANVLTF. The CDR3 DNA follows: TGTGCCATCAGTGATCTAGGAGGGGCCAACGTCCTGACTTTC.

At least ten counts were recorded for this clonotype. V and J are TRBV28 and TRBJ2-7, with D perhaps TRBD2 (5 bases). Deletions cut 5 bases from V and 7 bases from J, with 27 bases between. There are 17 residues in the CDR3. The germline CDR1 and CDR2 sequences are MDHEN and SYDVKM. CDR3 coding DNA: TGTGCCAGCAGTCTCCGGGAATCCGGGATATCTCCGGGGGAGCAGTACTTC. Residues: CASSLRESGISPGEQYF.

This clonotype was counted at least ten times. This chain connects TRBV13 to TRBJ1-1; D is ambiguous. Germline lookup yields CDR1 PRHDT and CDR2 FYEKMQ (reference sequence). The CDR3 runs to 12 residues. The ends were cut back, 5 bases at V and 5 bases at J, with 9 bases in the middle. The CDR3 DNA follows: TGTGCCAGCAGCAAGCAAGGGACTGAAGCTTTCTTT. It is translated as CASSKQGTEAFF.